This T cell receptor beta chain is drawn from a study of shared clonotypes between healthy human individuals. Study outcomes and limitations: There were few donors, and this limited the genetic and exposure-history diversity represented.

About this clone: Its antigen remains unidentified.

Naive CD8 cells were CD45RO-negative, positively selected for CCR7, excluding terminally differentiated effector memory CD45RA+ cells. Germline assignment: CDR1 ENHRY and CDR2 SYGVKD. Trimming removed 4 bases from V and 4 bases from J, with 9 bases in between. The CDR3 extends over 13 amino acids. Profiling relied on immunoSEQ multiplex PCR, and the TCRdb table lists in-frame clones only, not all of them. The sample records roughly 2.1 million clones, 90% to 95% being singletons. Sequencing input: naive CD8+ T cells from PBMCs. The source of this sequence is a man aged 18 to 35 in good health. Some clones in this sample may be carry-over from other donors' samples. The V call is TRBV10-3, the J call TRBJ2-3; D perhaps matches TRBD2 (6 bases). The CDR3 here is CAISGRGSDTQYF. In nucleotides, the CDR3 is TGTGCCATCAGTGGCCGGGGGTCAGATACGCAGTATTTT.